These T cell receptor beta chains were read from a single sample in a study of vaccination effects on CD4 cells after COVID-19. The antigens of these receptors remain unknown. The table came from immunoSEQ multiplex PCR; TCRdb's copy has only in-frame clones and leaves some out. The data show 60,000 to 90,000 clones, with roughly four fifths seen just once and 1.2% held by the top ten. Sequenced material: CD4+ T cells from PBMCs cultured with HCoV-229E spike peptides, taken after COVID-19 vaccination. The receptors were sampled from a human donor who received a COVID-19 vaccine. The CDR3 runs from the conserved cysteine through the conserved F or W. The order of the fields is V gene, clone size, D gene, J gene, CDR3 DNA, CDR3 protein. The D gene is left open where the match is weak. Rows give clone size only sometimes, using once, few, many, or a class for an expanded clone.

V gene: TRBV9; clone size: -; D gene: -; J gene: TRBJ2-2; CDR3 DNA: TGTGCCAGCGCGGGGACCCTGGGCCCCGGGGAGCTGTTTTTT; CDR3 protein: CASAGTLGPGELFF
V gene: TRBV3-1/TRBV3-2; clone size: few; D gene: -; J gene: TRBJ1-6; CDR3 DNA: TGTGCCAGCAGCATTCGGATGGGAGCTAATTCACCCCTCCACTTT; CDR3 protein: CASSIRMGANSPLHF
V gene: TRBV6-6; clone size: -; D gene: -; J gene: TRBJ1-5; CDR3 DNA: TGTGCCAGCCGACCACCCAAGGGCAATCAGCCCCAGCATTTT; CDR3 protein: CASRPPKGNQPQHF
V gene: TRBV6-4; clone size: -; D gene: TRBD1; J gene: TRBJ1-2; CDR3 DNA: TGTGCCAGCAGTGCCGGACAGGGCGAGGGCTATGGCTACACCTTC; CDR3 protein: CASSAGQGEGYGYTF
V gene: TRBV6-6; clone size: -; D gene: TRBD1; J gene: TRBJ2-2; CDR3 DNA: TGTGCCAGCACCCACTCCCGACAGGGGGGGACCGGGGAGCTGTTTTTT; CDR3 protein: CASTHSRQGGTGELFF
V gene: TRBV5-1; clone size: once; D gene: TRBD1; J gene: TRBJ1-2; CDR3 DNA: TGCGCCAGCAGCCCGGGACAGGCGGCCTTCTATGGCTACACCTTC; CDR3 protein: CASSPGQAAFYGYTF
V gene: TRBV7-9; clone size: -; D gene: -; J gene: TRBJ2-3; CDR3 DNA: TGTGCCAGCAGCCACGGACTGAATATGCAGTATTTT; CDR3 protein: CASSHGLNMQYF
V gene: TRBV27; clone size: -; D gene: -; J gene: TRBJ2-2; CDR3 DNA: TGTGCCAGCAGCACAATTCCTCGCCTGAACACCGGGGAGCTGTTTTTT; CDR3 protein: CASSTIPRLNTGELFF
V gene: TRBV5-4; clone size: -; D gene: TRBD1; J gene: TRBJ2-3; CDR3 DNA: TGTGCCAGCAGCCTACGGGACAGGGGTTCAGATACGCAGTATTTT; CDR3 protein: CASSLRDRGSDTQYF
V gene: TRBV5-1; clone size: -; D gene: TRBD1; J gene: TRBJ1-4; CDR3 DNA: TGCGCCAGCAGCCCGGGGACAGGAGGGCTGAGAAAACTGTTTTTT; CDR3 protein: CASSPGTGGLRKLFF
V gene: TRBV28; clone size: few; D gene: TRBD1; J gene: TRBJ1-1; CDR3 DNA: TGTGCCAGCAGTTACCCAAGGACAGGGAACACTGAAGCTTTCTTT; CDR3 protein: CASSYPRTGNTEAFF
V gene: TRBV27; clone size: -; D gene: TRBD2; J gene: TRBJ2-1; CDR3 DNA: TGTGCCAGCAGTTTCAGGACAGCTTGGAAGCGGGGGGCTAGCTCCTACAATGAGCAGTTCTTC; CDR3 protein: CASSFRTAWKRGASSYNEQFF
V gene: TRBV14; clone size: few; D gene: -; J gene: TRBJ1-6; CDR3 DNA: TGTGCCAGCAGCCAAGATCTGGGGAATTCACCCCTCCACTTT; CDR3 protein: CASSQDLGNSPLHF
V gene: TRBV12-3/TRBV12-4; clone size: -; D gene: -; J gene: TRBJ1-1; CDR3 DNA: TGTGCCAGCAGTTCGGGACCCAACACTGAAGCTTTCTTT; CDR3 protein: CASSSGPNTEAFF
V gene: TRBV6-5; clone size: -; D gene: -; J gene: TRBJ1-1; CDR3 DNA: TGTGCCAGCAGTTACTCGGGAGCAGCTTTCTTT; CDR3 protein: CASSYSGAAFF
V gene: TRBV5-6; clone size: -; D gene: -; J gene: TRBJ1-1; CDR3 DNA: TGTGCCAGCAGCCTTACAGCTAGGAACACTGAAGCTTTCTTT; CDR3 protein: CASSLTARNTEAFF
V gene: TRBV7-2; clone size: -; D gene: TRBD2; J gene: TRBJ2-1; CDR3 DNA: TGTGCCAGCAGCCGCCAGGCGGGGGGGCTATTTAACAATGAGCAGTTCTTC; CDR3 protein: CASSRQAGGLFNNEQFF
V gene: TRBV7-3; clone size: once; D gene: -; J gene: TRBJ2-6; CDR3 DNA: TGTGCCAGCAGCTTACAAGGGGGCTCTGGGGCCAACGTCCTGACTTTC; CDR3 protein: CASSLQGGSGANVLTF
V gene: TRBV15; clone size: -; D gene: TRBD1; J gene: TRBJ2-5; CDR3 DNA: TGTGCCACCAGCGCCGGACAGGGCTTAGGGCAAGAGACCCAGTACTTC; CDR3 protein: CATSAGQGLGQETQYF
V gene: TRBV7-3; clone size: few; D gene: -; J gene: TRBJ2-2; CDR3 DNA: TGTGCCAGCAGTTATGGGGCGCTTGGGGAGCTGTTTTTT; CDR3 protein: CASSYGALGELFF
V gene: TRBV5-1; clone size: few; D gene: -; J gene: TRBJ1-2; CDR3 DNA: TGCGCCAGCAGCTTGGACCAGGATCGTGGCTACACCTTC; CDR3 protein: CASSLDQDRGYTF
V gene: TRBV5-4; clone size: -; D gene: TRBD2; J gene: TRBJ2-3; CDR3 DNA: TGTGCCAGCAGCCCCGGTGCTAGCGGGGGGCTAGATACGCAGTATTTT; CDR3 protein: CASSPGASGGLDTQYF
V gene: TRBV18; clone size: -; D gene: -; J gene: TRBJ2-2; CDR3 DNA: TGTGCCAGCTCTACTCAGGGCAGGACAACCACCGGGGAGCTGTTTTTT; CDR3 protein: CASSTQGRTTTGELFF
V gene: TRBV6-5; clone size: -; D gene: -; J gene: TRBJ1-1; CDR3 DNA: TGTGCCAGCACCTCCCGAGGGTCAGGCACTGAAGCTTTCTTT; CDR3 protein: CASTSRGSGTEAFF
V gene: TRBV30; clone size: -; D gene: -; J gene: TRBJ2-4; CDR3 DNA: TGTGCCCGATCAACCGGGACTAAAAACATTCAGTACTTC; CDR3 protein: CARSTGTKNIQYF
V gene: TRBV6-5; clone size: -; D gene: -; J gene: TRBJ1-2; CDR3 DNA: TGTGCCAGCAACCCAGCTCTGGGATATGGCTACACCTTC; CDR3 protein: CASNPALGYGYTF
V gene: TRBV5-1; clone size: -; D gene: -; J gene: TRBJ2-3; CDR3 DNA: TGCGCCAGCAGCTTGGGGGGGAACACAGATACGCAGTATTTT; CDR3 protein: CASSLGGNTDTQYF